The 19 T cell receptor beta chains below come from one sample, sequenced in a study of CD8 T cells in Susac syndrome. The RNA, about 0.5 to 1 ug, was put through reverse transcription using random hexamers. MiXCR, applied by TCRdb to the immunoSEQ multiplex PCR reads, yields one record per CDR3 protein. This sample has 180,000 or so distinct CDR3 sequences, with about 95% found just once. The sample was CD4+ T cells from PBMCs. The source of these receptors is a human donor in good health.

J is TRBJ2-3 and V is TRBV5-8; no definite D call. The germline V gene encodes CDR1 SGHTS and CDR2 YDEGEE. This CDR3 has 13 amino acids. The ends were cut back, 1 base at V and 2 bases at J, with 5 bases in the middle. The CDR3 is CASSLKHTDTQYF. Written as DNA, the CDR3 is TGTGCCAGCAGCTTGAAGCACACAGATACGCAGTATTTT.

The chain uses TRBV30 and TRBJ1-1, with D uncertain. The CDR3 sequence is 13 residues long. Germline V gene data show CDR1 as GTSNPN and CDR2 as SVGIG (reference sequence). Trimming shortened V by 4 bases and J by 0 bases, and 9 bases separated the two germline ends. CDR3 amino acids: CAWIAGLNTEAFF. The CDR3 DNA is TGTGCCTGGATCGCGGGTTTGAACACTGAAGCTTTCTTT.

The chain is built from TRBV2 and TRBJ2-7; 10 positions match TRBD1. The CDR3 consists of 15 residues. Germline-derived CDR1 and CDR2 are SNHLY and FYNNEI. V shed 6 bases, J shed 6 bases, and the junction held 11 bases outside the gene matches. The CDR3 reads CASSNYRDRGSEQYF. The DNA of the CDR3 is TGTGCCAGCAGCAATTACCGGGACAGGGGCAGCGAGCAGTACTTC. Full variable domain (rest looked up from reference TRBV2 and TRBJ2-7): EPEVTQTPSHQVTQMGQEVILRCVPISNHLYFYWYRQILGQKVEFLVSFYNNEISEKSEIFDDQFSVERPDGSNFTLKIRSTKLEDSAMYFCASSNYRDRGSEQYFGPGTRLTVT.

V is TRBV12-3 or TRBV12-4 and J is TRBJ2-4; D may be TRBD1 (6 bases). V shed 1 base and J shed 7 bases, with 8 bases lying between them. The CDR3 length is 13 residues. This CDR3 is CASSLVQGNIQYF. CDR3 DNA sequence: TGTGCCAGCAGTTTAGTGCAGGGGAACATTCAGTACTTC.

This chain uses TRBV25-1 with TRBJ1-1; D remains unclear. Germline assignment: CDR1 MGHDK and CDR2 SYGVNS. The CDR3 is 11 residues long. V was trimmed by 4 bases and J by 12 bases, leaving 12 bases between them. CDR3 nucleotides: TGTGCCAGCAGTGTAGGTAGTTGGCCTTTCTTT. Amino acids: CASSVGSWPFF. The whole variable domain, filled in from reference TRBV25-1 and TRBJ1-1, reads EADIYQTPRYLVIGTGKKITLECSQTMGHDKMYWYQQDPGMELHLIHYSYGVNSTEKGDLSSESTVSRIRTEHFPLTLESARPSHTSQYLCASSVGSWPFFGQGTRLTVV.

CDR3 DNA sequence: TGCAGTGCTAGACTAGCGGTTAGCTCCTACGAGCAGTACTTC. Its translation: CSARLAVSSYEQYF. The rearrangement uses TRBV20-1 and TRBJ2-7, with 7 nucleotides matching TRBD2. Germline trimming cut 2 bases from V and 0 bases from J; bases unmatched to any gene: 4. Germline-derived CDR1 and CDR2 are DFQATT and SNEGSKA (reference sequence). The length of the CDR3 is 14 residues.

CDR3 coding DNA: TGTGCCACCAGCACCGACTCGGGTGGGGCTTACGAGCAGTACTTC. Encoded protein: CATSTDSGGAYEQYF. The J gene is TRBJ2-7, the V gene TRBV15, with a weak D call TRBD1 (5 bases). CDR3 size: 15 residues. The V gene's germline CDR1 is LNHNV and CDR2 YYDKDF (reference sequence). V was cut by 4 bases and J by 4 bases, with 17 bases left in between.

The chain has TRBV30 and TRBJ2-5; 7 positions match TRBD1. Germline-derived CDR1 and CDR2 are GTSNPN and SVGIG (reference sequence). This CDR3 spans 16 amino acids. The V gene end was trimmed by 0 bases and the J gene end by 5 bases; junction bases not matched to a gene: 12. Here the CDR3 reads CAWSVFPGQRGETQYF. DNA of the CDR3: TGTGCCTGGAGTGTTTTTCCGGGACAGCGCGGGGAGACCCAGTACTTC.

The CDR3 DNA reads TGCAGCGTTGAAGGCACCGAAGGGGAGACCCAGTACTTC. This translates into CSVEGTEGETQYF. The chain uses TRBV29-1 and TRBJ2-5; D call uncertain. V lost 1 base and J 5 bases, leaving 11 bases between the germline ends. Germline V gene lookup returns CDR1 SQVTM and CDR2 ANQGSEA. CDR3 length equals 13 residues.

The rearrangement uses TRBV27 and TRBJ1-1; D unresolved. The CDR3 length is 13 residues. Germline CDR1 and CDR2: MNHEY and SMNVEV (reference sequence). V lost 5 bases and J lost 4, with 11 bases in between. The CDR3 here is CASSPPGPTEAFF. CDR3 nucleotides: TGTGCCAGCAGTCCCCCCGGGCCCACTGAAGCTTTCTTT.

V gene TRBV20-1 combines with J gene TRBJ1-5; D possibly corresponds to TRBD1 (5 bases). The germline CDR1 and CDR2 sequences are DFQATT and SNEGSKA (reference sequence). The CDR3 totals 13 residues. Trimming removed 2 bases from V and 1 base from J, with 6 bases in between. This chain's CDR3 is CSARRDSNQPQHF. The CDR3 region has the DNA TGCAGTGCTAGACGGGACAGCAATCAGCCCCAGCATTTT.

This rearrangement joins TRBV12-3 or TRBV12-4 to TRBJ2-4; 9 bases map to TRBD2. Germline trimming cut 5 bases from V and 2 bases from J; bases unmatched to any gene: 7. This CDR3 has 16 amino acids. CDR3 coding DNA: TGTGCCAGCAGTACGCGCGGGGGGGGCCCCAAAAACATTCAGTACTTC. Its protein is CASSTRGGGPKNIQYF.

The gene calls are TRBV29-1 and TRBJ2-2; 7 bases are a match to TRBD2. V shed 8 bases, J shed 6 bases, and the junction held 9 bases outside the gene matches. Germline lookup yields CDR1 SQVTM and CDR2 ANQGSEA. The CDR3 loop spans 13 amino acids. The CDR3 here is CSFTREVSGELFF. In nucleotides, the CDR3 is TGCAGCTTCACCCGGGAGGTTTCCGGGGAGCTGTTTTTT.

The rearrangement links TRBV30 to TRBJ2-7; D may be TRBD2 (6 bases). Germline lookup yields CDR1 GTSNPN and CDR2 SVGIG (reference sequence). The V end lost 2 bases, the J end lost 2 bases, and 19 bases lay between the germline ends. The CDR3 loop spans 16 amino acids. CDR3 in DNA: TGTGCCTGGAGTTTTACCCGGGACTTCCGAACCTACGAGCAGTACTTC. This sequence encodes CAWSFTRDFRTYEQYF.

The chain joins TRBV25-1 to TRBJ2-3; 10 nucleotides match TRBD2. The CDR3 totals 13 residues. V gave up 6 bases and J gave up 4 bases; unmatched junction bases: 1. From germline, CDR1 is MGHDK and CDR2 SYGVNS. The CDR3, as DNA: TGTGCCAGCAGAGCGGGAGGGGCAGATACGCAGTATTTT. Translating it yields CASRAGGADTQYF.

The chain combines TRBV20-1 with TRBJ2-6, with D uncertain. CDR3 length: 14 amino acids. Germline loops: CDR1 DFQATT, CDR2 SNEGSKA (reference sequence). The V end lost 3 bases, the J end lost 0 bases, and 6 bases lay between the germline ends. Written as DNA, the CDR3 is TGCAGTGCTAGTGAGCTCTCTGGGGCCAACGTCCTGACTTTC. This gives the protein CSASELSGANVLTF.

The rearrangement links TRBV19 to TRBJ2-1; D is unclear. V shed 4 bases and J shed 5 bases, with 9 bases lying between them. CDR3 size: 13 residues. Germline CDR1 is LNHDA and CDR2 is SQIVND (reference sequence). The DNA for the CDR3 is TGTGCCAGTAGTACTAGGACGAACAATGAGCAGTTCTTC. This encodes CASSTRTNNEQFF.

V and J are TRBV20-1 and TRBJ2-1; 9 bases are a match to TRBD2. The junction had 7 bases not matched to a gene; V was cut back by 4 bases and J by 9 bases. The CDR3 extends over 13 amino acids. The germline V gene has CDR1 DFQATT and CDR2 SNEGSKA (reference sequence). The CDR3 DNA follows: TGCAGTGCTACGGGGCGGGAGGGTGGTGAGCAGTTCTTC. This sequence encodes CSATGREGGEQFF.

J is TRBJ2-1 and V is TRBV19; a possible D gene is TRBD2 (5 bases). Germline loops: CDR1 LNHDA, CDR2 SQIVND (reference sequence). Trimming removed 4 bases at V and 9 bases at J, with 10 bases between. The CDR3 spans 12 residues. Here the CDR3 reads CASSTSSGEQFF. CDR3 nucleotide sequence: TGTGCCAGTAGTACTAGCTCGGGTGAGCAGTTCTTC.